This TCR beta chain was sequenced during a study of T cell changes during pregnancy in multiple sclerosis. Between the trimmed V and J ends, which lost 1 base and 4 bases, there was a span of 5 bases. The germline V gene encodes CDR1 MDHEN and CDR2 SYDVKM. CDR3 length equals 12 residues. Profiling relied on immunoSEQ multiplex PCR, and the TCRdb table lists in-frame clones only, not all of them. Here the sample spans 95,000 to 100,000 clones, more than 85% being singletons. The rearrangement joins TRBV28 to TRBJ2-7, with D unclear. The receptor's source is a female donor with multiple sclerosis, enrolled in a pregnancy study. Sequencing was performed on peripheral blood, taken in the second trimester of pregnancy. The CDR3 bases are TGTGCCAGCAGTTTATTTTCTTACGAGCAGTACTTC. It codes for CASSLFSYEQYF.